This TCR beta chain originates from a study of T cell changes during pregnancy in multiple sclerosis. This CDR3 region has 11 residues. With 3 bases removed from V and 8 bases from J, the gap between germline ends came to 7 bases. Germline V lookup: CDR1 SNHLY, CDR2 FYNNEI. Sequenced by immunoSEQ multiplex PCR; TCRdb stores in-frame clones only, minus some. The table has tens of thousands of clones, 80% to 95% seen once. The starting material was peripheral blood, obtained in the third trimester of pregnancy. The chain couples TRBV2 to TRBJ1-1; no firm D call. This receptor was taken from a female donor with multiple sclerosis, enrolled in a pregnancy study. The CDR3 here is CASSERAEAFF. The CDR3, as DNA: TGTGCCAGCAGTGAGAGAGCCGAAGCTTTCTTT.